A single sample gave rise to the 13 T cell receptor beta chains below, sequenced in a study of cytotoxic CD8 clonotypes in ibrutinib-treated CLL. Profiled with immunoSEQ multiplex PCR; TCRdb holds only in-frame clones, not every one. Of about 68,000 clones in the sample, about 63% were seen once. This material consisted of PBMCs, taken after 12 months of ibrutinib treatment. These receptors originate from a human donor with chronic lymphocytic leukemia.

V and J are TRBV6-1 and TRBJ2-3; D gene unclear. The CDR3 runs 14 residues. With 7 bases removed from V and 0 bases from J, the gap between germline ends came to 11 bases. Germline values: CDR1 MNHNS, CDR2 SASEGT. The CDR3 loop is CASTFPPSTDTQYF. The CDR3 DNA reads TGTGCCAGCACGTTCCCCCCTAGCACAGATACGCAGTATTTT.

This clone was seen just once. The chain joins TRBV10-3 to TRBJ1-6; D ambiguous. The length of the CDR3 is 15 residues. The V gene's germline CDR1 is ENHRY and CDR2 SYGVKD. Trimming took off 4 bases at V and 7 bases at J, with 14 bases between the two ends. For the CDR3, the DNA is TGTGCCATCAGTGCTACTACCGGGAGGAATTCACCCCTCCACTTT. It yields the protein CAISATTGRNSPLHF.

This clone was observed a handful of times. This sequence joins TRBV30 and TRBJ1-5; D is ambiguous. Trimming stripped 0 bases from V and 4 bases from J, with 7 bases between. The CDR3 runs to 13 residues. CDR1 is GTSNPN, CDR2 SVGIG, per germline (reference sequence). CDR3 sequence reads: CAWSVIENQPQHF. The CDR3 DNA is TGTGCCTGGAGTGTTATTGAGAATCAGCCCCAGCATTTT.

V usage is TRBV5-4 and J usage is TRBJ2-2; 7 bases are a match to TRBD1. The V gene's germline CDR1 is SGHNT and CDR2 YYREEE (reference sequence). The V gene end was trimmed by 2 bases and the J gene end by 7 bases; junction bases not matched to a gene: 8. This CDR3 comprises 15 residues. The CDR3 here is CASSLSGGMSGELFF. CDR3 nucleotides: TGTGCCAGCAGCTTATCAGGGGGAATGAGCGGGGAGCTGTTTTTT.

The count of this clone is one. This chain links TRBV7-2 with TRBJ1-6, with no clear D. The germline V gene has CDR1 SGHTA and CDR2 FQGNSA. The CDR3 covers 13 residues. V dropped 5 bases and J dropped 5 bases, with 7 bases sitting between them. CDR3 nucleotide sequence: TGTGCCAGCAGCGAGACTAATAATTCACCCCTCCACTTT. This translates into CASSETNNSPLHF.

The rearrangement joins TRBV28 to TRBJ2-7; 7 nucleotides align to TRBD1. Unmatched junction bases numbered 11, after V lost 7 bases and J lost 2 bases. The CDR3 totals 15 residues. Germline lookup yields CDR1 MDHEN and CDR2 SYDVKM. CDR3 in DNA: TGTGCCAGCACCCCTCCGGGACAGATGACCTACGAGCAGTACTTC. It codes for CASTPPGQMTYEQYF.

The chain has TRBV19 and TRBJ1-2; no clear D gene. Germline CDR1 reads LNHDA; CDR2 reads SQIVND (reference sequence). V lost 3 bases to trimming and J lost 4 bases, with 6 bases between them. The CDR3 has 12 residues. Here the CDR3 reads CASSMRGYGYTF. CDR3 coding DNA: TGTGCCAGTAGTATGCGGGGCTATGGCTACACCTTC. The whole variable domain, remainder taken from reference TRBV19 and TRBJ1-2, is DGGITQSPKYLFRKEGQNVTLSCEQNLNHDAMYWYRQDPGQGLRLIYYSQIVNDFQKGDIAEGYSVSREKKESFPLTVTSAQKNPTAFYLCASSMRGYGYTFGSGTRLTVV.

This chain uses TRBV15 with TRBJ2-3; the D gene is possibly TRBD2 (6 bases). The CDR3 totals 14 residues. Germline-derived CDR1 and CDR2 are LNHNV and YYDKDF (reference sequence). Trimming removed 8 bases from V and 2 bases from J, with 14 bases in between. CDR3: CATELSGFTDTQYF. CDR3 bases: TGTGCCACCGAACTTAGCGGATTCACAGATACGCAGTATTTT.

V gene TRBV5-4 combines with J gene TRBJ2-2; 11 positions match TRBD2. J lost 4 bases, V lost 4 bases, and 3 bases had no gene match. The CDR3 runs 15 residues. Per the germline V gene, CDR1 is SGHNT and CDR2 is YYREEE (reference sequence). CDR3 coding DNA: TGTGCCAGCAGCGCCGGGACTAGCGGCACCGGGGAGCTGTTTTTT. This sequence encodes CASSAGTSGTGELFF. Full variable domain (rest looked up from reference TRBV5-4 and TRBJ2-2): ETGVTQSPTHLIKTRGQQVTLRCSSQSGHNTVSWYQQALGQGPQFIFQYYREEENGRGNFPPRFSGLQFPNYSSELNVNALELDDSALYLCASSAGTSGTGELFFGEGSRLTVL.

The genes are TRBV9 and TRBJ1-2; possible D gene TRBD1, 5 bases. The CDR3 covers 15 residues. Germline V gene sequence: CDR1 SGDLS, CDR2 YYNGEE. V was pared by 0 bases and J by 6 bases, with 15 bases between. The CDR3 bases are TGTGCCAGCAGCGTAGAAGGGGAACAGGTTGATGGCTACACCTTC. Residues: CASSVEGEQVDGYTF.

J is TRBJ1-1 and V is TRBV5-6; TRBD1 agrees at 7 bases. Losses at the gene ends were 3 bases for V and 1 base for J; bases not matched to a gene: 6. This CDR3 has 15 residues. The germline V gene has CDR1 SGHDT and CDR2 YYEEEE. The CDR3 nucleotides are TGTGCCAGCAGCTCGCCGGACAGGCCGAACACTGAAGCTTTCTTT. Amino acids: CASSSPDRPNTEAFF.

J is TRBJ1-3 and V is TRBV28; D might be TRBD1 (5 bases). The V end lost 1 base, the J end lost 4 bases, and 8 bases lay between the germline ends. Germline lookup yields CDR1 MDHEN and CDR2 SYDVKM. This CDR3 region has 14 residues. CDR3 nucleotides: TGTGCCAGCAGTTTATCCGGGGGAGGAAACACCATATATTTT. Amino acids: CASSLSGGGNTIYF.

The rearrangement links TRBV23-1 to TRBJ2-2, with D tentatively TRBD1 (5 bases). TRBV23-1 is noted as an ORF with a role that remains uncertain. This CDR3 contains 16 residues. Trimming cost V 0 bases and J 2 bases, with 10 bases left between them. In nucleotides, the CDR3 is TGCGCCAGCAGTCAATCAAGGGGCGGAAACACCGGGGAGCTGTTTTTT. Its translation: CASSQSRGGNTGELFF.